This T cell receptor beta chain was captured in a study of identical twins. Points from the study as a whole: There were fewer insertions in abundant cord blood beta clonotypes, but memory repertoires showed no such pattern. Possibly, invariant MAIT and iNKT cells partly confounded zero-insertion analyses. The degree of excess twin sharing was weaker in beta out-of-frame sequences.

The germline CDR1 and CDR2 sequences are SQVTM and ANQGSEA. Trimming left V 7 bases short and J 6 bases short, with 9 bases between. The CDR3 has 10 amino acids. With no exceptions, donors were healthy Caucasians. As regards this clonotype: Antigen: not known.

TCRdb re-derived calls from the 5' RACE reads in MiXCR, one entry per CDR3 protein. The sample lists 300,000 to 400,000 distinct CDR3 sequences; roughly 10% were seen once. This clonotype was obtained from a woman aged 45 to 65 in good health. The chain carries TRBV29-1 and TRBJ1-2; no definite D call. The specimen sequenced was naive T cells sorted from blood. The CDR3 loop is CSAVLDGYTF. The CDR3 nucleotides are TGCAGCGCGGTTTTGGATGGCTACACCTTC.